The 21 T cell receptor beta chains given below trace back to one sample, sequenced in a study of CD8 T cells in Susac syndrome. The authors reverse transcribed 0.5 to 1 ug RNA with random hexamers. One entry per CDR3 protein results from TCRdb running MiXCR on the immunoSEQ multiplex PCR reads. The sample includes some 120,000 distinct CDR3 sequences, 80% to 95% of them seen just once. What was sequenced was CD4+ T cells from PBMCs. All receptors come from a human donor in good health.

This chain joins TRBV19 and TRBJ2-5; D is possibly TRBD1 (6 bases). The CDR3 has 12 amino acids. Germline V CDR1 and CDR2: LNHDA, SQIVND (reference sequence). V was clipped by 5 bases and J by 6 bases, with 10 bases between them. The CDR3 region is CASSSQGQTQYF. The CDR3 DNA reads as TGTGCCAGTAGTTCACAGGGTCAGACCCAGTACTTC.

The rearrangement joins TRBV4-2 to TRBJ1-1, with 7 bases lining up with TRBD1. J gave up 4 bases and V 5 bases, and 7 bases lay outside the gene matches. The CDR3 length is 14 residues. Germline V gives CDR1 LGHNA, CDR2 YNFKEQ. CDR3 loop: CASSARDSFTEAFF. The DNA of the CDR3 is TGTGCCAGCAGCGCCCGGGACAGCTTCACTGAAGCTTTCTTT.

This chain connects TRBV3-1 to TRBJ1-2; 9 nucleotides match TRBD1. This CDR3 comprises 13 residues. The junction had 4 bases not matched to a gene; V was cut back by 4 bases and J by 7 bases. Germline V gene lookup returns CDR1 LGHDT and CDR2 YNNKEL (reference sequence). The CDR3 DNA follows: TGTGCCAGCAGCCGGGACAGGGCCGGTGGCTACACCTTC. This sequence encodes CASSRDRAGGYTF.

The V and J genes are TRBV7-9 and TRBJ2-1, with D maybe TRBD2 (5 bases). Trimming shortened V by 2 bases and J by 8 bases, and 22 bases separated the two germline ends. Looked up from germline, CDR1 is SEHNR and CDR2 is FQNEAQ (reference sequence). The CDR3 has 17 amino acids. As DNA, the CDR3 is TGTGCCAGCAGCTTATTGATGGACTCCCAGACCCCCCATGAGCAGTTCTTC. Amino acids: CASSLLMDSQTPHEQFF.

This rearrangement joins TRBV29-1 to TRBJ2-3; 8 bases map to TRBD2. Germline trimming cut 4 bases from V and 1 base from J; bases unmatched to any gene: 4. Germline V CDR1 and CDR2: SQVTM, ANQGSEA. CDR3 length equals 14 residues. The CDR3 DNA is TGCAGCGTTGGAGCGGGAGTCGGCACAGATACGCAGTATTTT. Amino acid sequence: CSVGAGVGTDTQYF.

The V and J genes are TRBV7-2 and TRBJ2-7, with TRBD1 identical over 11 bases. Germline V CDR1 and CDR2: SGHTA, FQGNSA. V gave up 5 bases and J gave up 4 bases; unmatched junction bases: 7. There are 15 residues in the CDR3. The DNA for the CDR3 is TGTGCCAGCAGCGACTGGACAGGGGGCGTATACGAGCAGTACTTC. It translates to CASSDWTGGVYEQYF.

The chain carries TRBV7-2 and TRBJ2-7; possibly TRBD1 for D (6 bases). The CDR3 is made up of 13 amino acids. The V end lost 5 bases, the J end lost 6 bases, and 14 bases lay between the germline ends. Germline CDR1 and CDR2: SGHTA and FQGNSA. The CDR3: CASSPILGGEQYF. The CDR3 coding sequence is TGTGCCAGCAGCCCGATCTTAGGGGGCGAGCAGTACTTC.

This clonotype was detected a few times. This chain joins TRBV29-1 and TRBJ1-1; 8 nucleotides align to TRBD1. Germline V lookup: CDR1 SQVTM, CDR2 ANQGSEA. V was clipped by 0 bases and J by 4 bases; unmatched bases: 7. The CDR3 has 15 residues. The CDR3 DNA reads TGCAGCGTTGAAGACAGGGGGCATCGGGGCACTGAAGCTTTCTTT. Its translation: CSVEDRGHRGTEAFF.

This chain uses TRBV7-3 with TRBJ2-2, with D possibly TRBD2 on 6 matching bases. V lost 2 bases and J lost 6, with 13 bases in between. Germline V gene sequence: CDR1 SGHTA, CDR2 FQGTGA. The CDR3 consists of 15 residues. The CDR3 DNA follows: TGTGCCAGCAGCTTAGAGCGGGTAGCCTCCGGGGAGCTGTTTTTT. Its translation: CASSLERVASGELFF.

Turning to this clonotype: A junction boundary mismatches the germline segment, possibly from a read error. CDR3 nucleotide sequence: TGTGCCAGTAGCTTCGGGACAATGAACACTGAAGCTTTCTTT. This translates into CASSFGTMNTEAFF. This chain joins TRBV7-9 and TRBJ1-1; perhaps TRBD1 as D (6 bases). The CDR3 contains 14 residues. CDR1 is SEHNR and CDR2 is FQNEAQ in the germline V gene (reference sequence).

This rearrangement joins TRBV7-2 to TRBJ2-1; D possibly corresponds to TRBD2 (5 bases). Germline CDR1 SGHTA, CDR2 FQGNSA. Trimming pared 5 bases from V and 4 bases from J, leaving 9 bases between. CDR3 length equals 13 residues. The CDR3 DNA sequence: TGTGCCAGCAGCAGGCGCGGGTACAATGAGCAGTTCTTC. As protein: CASSRRGYNEQFF.

As DNA, the CDR3 is TGCGCCAGCAGCCCGGGACCGGGAGGGCGCGACGGGGAGCTGTTTTTT. Its protein is CASSPGPGGRDGELFF. The chain couples TRBV4-3 to TRBJ2-2, with 8 bases that match TRBD2. The CDR3 length is 16 residues. Germline V CDR1 and CDR2: LGHNA, YSLEER. The V and J ends lost 4 bases and 7 bases, in that order; junction bases with no gene match: 11.

This sequence joins TRBV6-1 and TRBJ2-7; the match to TRBD2 covers 8 bases. CDR3 length equals 14 residues. Germline V gives CDR1 MNHNS, CDR2 SASEGT. CDR3 DNA: TGTACCTTGGCGCCGGGACTAGTATCAGGCGAGCAGTACTTC. Protein product: CTLAPGLVSGEQYF.

J is TRBJ2-5 and V is TRBV7-3; TRBD1 might be the D (5 bases). The CDR3 covers 15 residues. Germline assignment: CDR1 SGHTA and CDR2 FQGTGA. V lost 1 base and J lost 5, with 14 bases in between. As DNA, the CDR3 is TGTGCCAGCAGCTTAAGGGGCAGCGTAGGGGAGACCCAGTACTTC. This encodes CASSLRGSVGETQYF.

V gene TRBV10-3 combines with J gene TRBJ1-5; possibly TRBD1 for D (5 bases). Germline CDR1 is ENHRY and CDR2 is SYGVKD. V gave up 2 bases and J gave up 0 bases, with 8 bases separating them. CDR3 length: 15 amino acids. CDR3 nucleotide sequence: TGTGCCATCAGTGAGGGGCAGGGTAGCAATCAGCCCCAGCATTTT. Residues: CAISEGQGSNQPQHF.

The V call is TRBV2, the J call TRBJ1-1; possibly TRBD1 for D (6 bases). Per the germline V gene, CDR1 is SNHLY and CDR2 is FYNNEI. V was clipped by 8 bases and J by 4 bases, with 17 bases between them. This CDR3 has 14 residues. The CDR3 sequence: CASRPKGGGTEAFF. The CDR3 coding sequence is TGTGCCAGCCGTCCGAAGGGAGGGGGCACTGAAGCTTTCTTT. The full variable domain, its missing parts supplied by reference TRBV2 and TRBJ1-1, is EPEVTQTPSHQVTQMGQEVILRCVPISNHLYFYWYRQILGQKVEFLVSFYNNEISEKSEIFDDQFSVERPDGSNFTLKIRSTKLEDSAMYFCASRPKGGGTEAFFGQGTRLTVV.

Turning to this clonotype: At one of its ends the junction is not consistent with the germline gene, which may arise from a read error. The chain carries TRBV20-1 and TRBJ2-2; TRBD2 agrees at 15 bases. This CDR3 has 23 residues. CDR1 and CDR2 (germline): DFQATT, SNEGSKA (reference sequence). The CDR3 is CSASARRSGLAGGEGWRTGELLF. DNA for the CDR3: TGCAGTGCTAGCGCTCGCCGAAGCGGACTAGCGGGAGGGGAAGGGTGGCGCACCGGGGAGCTGCTTTTT.

This sequence joins TRBV5-1 and TRBJ2-1; D not certain. V dropped 1 base and J dropped 4 bases, with 6 bases sitting between them. The V gene's germline CDR1 is SGHRS and CDR2 YFSETQ. CDR3 length: 13 amino acids. CDR3 coding DNA: TGCGCCAGCAGCTTGTCGCAGTACAATGAGCAGTTCTTC. Protein product: CASSLSQYNEQFF.

The gene calls are TRBV13 and TRBJ1-2, with D hard to call. CDR1 PRHDT and CDR2 FYEKMQ come from the germline V gene (reference sequence). This CDR3 contains 14 residues. With 5 bases removed from V and 8 bases from J, the gap between germline ends came to 18 bases. CDR3 coding DNA: TGTGCCAGCAGCCCAAAATTCGATCGTGAGGGCTACACCTTC. It yields the protein CASSPKFDREGYTF. Full variable domain (missing parts from reference TRBV13 and TRBJ1-2): AAGVIQSPRHLIKEKRETATLKCYPIPRHDTVYWYQQGPGQDPQFLISFYEKMQSDKGSIPDRFSAQQFSDYHSELNMSSLELGDSALYFCASSPKFDREGYTFGSGTRLTVV.

The chain joins TRBV7-9 to TRBJ2-2; 11 bases line up with TRBD2. CDR3 length: 14 residues. Germline CDR1 is SEHNR and CDR2 is FQNEAQ (reference sequence). Trimming took 8 bases from V and 4 from J; bases not matched to a gene: 3. The DNA of the CDR3 is TGTGCCAGCGGAGGGACTAGCGGCACCGGGGAGCTGTTTTTT. This sequence encodes CASGGTSGTGELFF.

The gene calls are TRBV3-1 and TRBJ1-1, with no clear D. This CDR3 comprises 14 residues. Trimming removed 0 bases at V and 11 bases at J, with 16 bases between. CDR1 and CDR2 (germline): LGHDT, YNNKEL (reference sequence). The CDR3 nucleotides read TGTGCCAGCAGCCAAGAAAATCCGCTGTCGGGCGCTTTCTTT. This encodes CASSQENPLSGAFF.